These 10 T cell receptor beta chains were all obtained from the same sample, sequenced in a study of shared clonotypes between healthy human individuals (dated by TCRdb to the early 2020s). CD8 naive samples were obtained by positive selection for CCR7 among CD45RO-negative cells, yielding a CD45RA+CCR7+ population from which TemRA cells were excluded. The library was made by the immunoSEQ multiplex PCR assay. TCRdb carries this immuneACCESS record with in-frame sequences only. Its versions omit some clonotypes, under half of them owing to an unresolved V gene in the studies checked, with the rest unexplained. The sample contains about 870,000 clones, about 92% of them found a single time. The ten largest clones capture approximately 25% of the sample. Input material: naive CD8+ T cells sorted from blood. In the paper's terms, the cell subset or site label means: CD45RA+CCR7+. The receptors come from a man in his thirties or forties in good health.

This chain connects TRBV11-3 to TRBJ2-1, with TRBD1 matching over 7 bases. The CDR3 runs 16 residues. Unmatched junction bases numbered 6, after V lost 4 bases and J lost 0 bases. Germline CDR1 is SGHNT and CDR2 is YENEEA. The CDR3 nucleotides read TGTGCCAGCAGCTCCAAACAGGGGAGCTCCTACAATGAGCAGTTCTTC. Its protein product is CASSSKQGSSYNEQFF.

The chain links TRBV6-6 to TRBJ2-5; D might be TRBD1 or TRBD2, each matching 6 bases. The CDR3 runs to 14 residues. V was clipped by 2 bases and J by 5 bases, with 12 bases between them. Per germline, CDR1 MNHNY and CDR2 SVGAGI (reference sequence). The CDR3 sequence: CASSYGGGGETQYF. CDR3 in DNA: TGTGCCAGCAGTTACGGAGGGGGTGGGGAGACCCAGTACTTC.

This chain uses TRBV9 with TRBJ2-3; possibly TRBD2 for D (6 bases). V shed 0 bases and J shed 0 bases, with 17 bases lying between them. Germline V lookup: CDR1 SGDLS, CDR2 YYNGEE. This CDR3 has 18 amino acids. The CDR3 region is CASSVEIGGTESTDTQYF. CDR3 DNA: TGTGCCAGCAGCGTAGAAATCGGAGGGACGGAGAGCACAGATACGCAGTATTTT.

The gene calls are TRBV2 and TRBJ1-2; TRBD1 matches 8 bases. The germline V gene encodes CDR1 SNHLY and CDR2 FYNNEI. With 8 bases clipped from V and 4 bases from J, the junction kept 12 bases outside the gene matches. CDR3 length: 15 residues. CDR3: CASGESDRGVYGYTF. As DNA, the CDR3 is TGTGCCAGCGGCGAATCAGACAGGGGCGTCTATGGCTACACCTTC.

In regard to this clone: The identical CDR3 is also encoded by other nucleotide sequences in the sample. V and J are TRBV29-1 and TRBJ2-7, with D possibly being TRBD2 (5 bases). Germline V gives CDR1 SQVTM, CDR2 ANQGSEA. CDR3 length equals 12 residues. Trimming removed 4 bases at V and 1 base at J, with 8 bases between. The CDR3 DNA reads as TGCAGCGTTGCCCGAGGGTCCTACGAGCAGTACTTC. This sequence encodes CSVARGSYEQYF.

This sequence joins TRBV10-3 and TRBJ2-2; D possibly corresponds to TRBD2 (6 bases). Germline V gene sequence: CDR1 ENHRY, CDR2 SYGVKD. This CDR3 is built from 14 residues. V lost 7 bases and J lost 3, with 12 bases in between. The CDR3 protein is CAIILAGHTGELFF. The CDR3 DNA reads TGTGCCATCATTCTTGCGGGGCACACCGGGGAGCTGTTTTTT.

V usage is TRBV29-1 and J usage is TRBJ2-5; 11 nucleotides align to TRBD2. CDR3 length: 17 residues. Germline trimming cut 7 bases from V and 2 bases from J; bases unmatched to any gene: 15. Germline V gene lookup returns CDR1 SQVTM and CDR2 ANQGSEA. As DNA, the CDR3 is TGCAGCGCCCTCTTAGCGGGAGGGCCTTTTTTACAAGAGACCCAGTACTTC. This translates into CSALLAGGPFLQETQYF.

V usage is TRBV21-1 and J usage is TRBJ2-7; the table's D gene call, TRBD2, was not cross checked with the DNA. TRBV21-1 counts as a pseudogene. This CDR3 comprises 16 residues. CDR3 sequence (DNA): TGTGCCAGCAGCGGGTCTACCCCGAGGTACTCCTACGAGCAGTACTTC. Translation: CASSGSTPRYSYEQYF.

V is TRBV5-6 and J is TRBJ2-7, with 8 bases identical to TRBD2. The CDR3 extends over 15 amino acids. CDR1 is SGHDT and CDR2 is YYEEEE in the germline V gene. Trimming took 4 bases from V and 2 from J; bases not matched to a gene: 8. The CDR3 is CASSPSAGGAYEQYF. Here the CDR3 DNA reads TGTGCCAGCAGCCCATCCGCGGGGGGAGCCTACGAGCAGTACTTC.

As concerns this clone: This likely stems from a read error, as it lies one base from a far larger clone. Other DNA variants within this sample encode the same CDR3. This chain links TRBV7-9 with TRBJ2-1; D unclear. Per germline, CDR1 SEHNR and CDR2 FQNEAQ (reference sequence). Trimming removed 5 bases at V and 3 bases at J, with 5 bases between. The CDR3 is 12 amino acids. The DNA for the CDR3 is TGTGCCAGCAGCCCGGACTACAATGAGCAGTTCTTC. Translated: CASSPDYNEQFF.